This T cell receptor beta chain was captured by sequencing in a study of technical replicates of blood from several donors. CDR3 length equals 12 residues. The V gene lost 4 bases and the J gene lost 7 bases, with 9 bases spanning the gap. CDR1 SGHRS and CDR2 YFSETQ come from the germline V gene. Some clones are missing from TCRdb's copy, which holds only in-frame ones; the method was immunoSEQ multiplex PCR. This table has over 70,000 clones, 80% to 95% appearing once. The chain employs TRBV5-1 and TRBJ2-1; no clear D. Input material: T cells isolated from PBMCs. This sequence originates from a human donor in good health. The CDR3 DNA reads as TGCGCCAGCAGCCTGAGTTCGAATGAGCAGTTCTTC. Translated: CASSLSSNEQFF.